The 17 T cell receptor beta chains below were found in one sample sequenced in a study of T-cell reconstitution after alpha-beta-depleted transplantation in children. A library of TCRbeta sequences, prepared with unique molecular identifiers, was generated. TCRdb called the PCR reads again in MiXCR, with one record for every CDR3 protein. The sample records about 540,000 distinct CDR3 sequences, around 16% being singletons. This specimen consisted of PBMCs from the stem cell graft donor, obtained from the stem cell graft. These receptors all come from a human donor who donated a stem cell graft to a child with acute lymphoblastic leukemia.

J is TRBJ2-7 and V is TRBV9; 12 nucleotides match TRBD2. V was clipped by 0 bases and J by 5 bases; unmatched bases: 9. Germline CDR1 reads SGDLS; CDR2 reads YYNGEE. The CDR3 has 17 residues. This CDR3 is CASSVGGGLAGGNEQYF. CDR3 nucleotides: TGTGCCAGCAGCGTAGGAGGTGGCCTAGCGGGAGGGAACGAGCAGTACTTC.

A few counts support this clonotype. The chain employs TRBV9 and TRBJ2-3; D gene ambiguous. Looked up from germline, CDR1 is SGDLS and CDR2 is YYNGEE. V dropped 0 bases and J dropped 4 bases, with 15 bases sitting between them. This CDR3 comprises 16 residues. The CDR3 DNA is TGTGCCAGCAGCGTAGGGGCCACCATGGTTTCAGATACGCAGTATTTT. Protein sequence: CASSVGATMVSDTQYF.

A few counts support this clonotype. The chain couples TRBV20-1 to TRBJ1-5, with no clear D. The V end was cut by 0 bases, the J end by 9 bases, with 12 bases between. Germline V gene sequence: CDR1 DFQATT, CDR2 SNEGSKA (reference sequence). The CDR3 spans 13 residues. The CDR3 DNA sequence: TGCAGTGCTAGAGACAGGAGTCTCGTGCCCCAGCATTTT. This encodes CSARDRSLVPQHF.

The rearrangement uses TRBV27 and TRBJ2-1; 12 bases match TRBD2. The V and J ends lost 5 bases and 8 bases, in that order; junction bases with no gene match: 7. Germline V CDR1 and CDR2: MNHEY, SMNVEV (reference sequence). The CDR3 sequence is 15 residues long. The DNA of the CDR3 is TGTGCCAGCAGTGAAGGACTAGCGGGGCACGATGAGCAGTTCTTC. Encoded protein: CASSEGLAGHDEQFF.

Concerning this clonotype itself: This may stem from a read error, because a much larger clone lies one nucleotide away. CDR3 sequence: CATSIGTYNEQFF. In DNA form, the CDR3 reads TGTGCCACTAGTATCGGAACGTACAATGAGCAGTTCTTC. The J gene is TRBJ2-1, the V gene TRBV19; D is unresolved. The CDR3 totals 13 residues. Germline V lookup: CDR1 LNHDA, CDR2 SQIVND (reference sequence).

This clonotype was observed a few times. This chain uses TRBV7-3 with TRBJ2-1; TRBD1 is a possible D gene (6 bases). Between the trimmed V and J ends, which lost 4 bases and 3 bases, there was a span of 13 bases. Per the germline V gene, CDR1 is SGHTA and CDR2 is FQGTGA. The CDR3 length is 15 residues. The CDR3 DNA sequence: TGTGCCAGCAGCTCAGCAGGGGAGCTCTACAATGAGCAGTTCTTC. It codes for CASSSAGELYNEQFF.

This clonotype has more than one count but fewer than ten. The genes are TRBV5-6 and TRBJ2-7, with a possible D match to TRBD2 (6 bases). This CDR3 has 14 amino acids. Per germline, CDR1 SGHDT and CDR2 YYEEEE. The V end was cut by 4 bases, the J end by 2 bases, with 13 bases between. CDR3 DNA: TGTGCCAGCAGCGGCTGGGACTGGACCTACGAGCAGTACTTC. Its translation is CASSGWDWTYEQYF.

The chain is built from TRBV5-1 and TRBJ2-7; 10 nucleotides line up with TRBD2. CDR1 and CDR2 from the germline V gene are SGHRS and YFSETQ. After removal of 7 bases from V and 5 bases from J, the junction contained 12 bases not matched to a gene. This CDR3 spans 15 amino acids. The CDR3 coding sequence is TGCGCCAGCCGCCCCCCCCTAGCGGGAGTCCACGAGCAGTACTTC. This encodes CASRPPLAGVHEQYF.

This clonotype was seen a few times. The chain links TRBV4-1 to TRBJ2-1; tentative D call: TRBD2 (5 bases). The CDR3 spans 15 residues. Trimming took off 0 bases at V and 8 bases at J, with 14 bases between the two ends. Germline V gene sequence: CDR1 MGHRA, CDR2 YSYEKL. CDR3 in DNA: TGCGCCAGCAGCCAAGATGACGGTCGGCGGGATGAGCAGTTCTTC. Protein: CASSQDDGRRDEQFF.

This clonotype was observed a few times. The chain recombines TRBV27 with TRBJ2-2, with D uncertain. The CDR3 spans 10 residues. Trimming took 9 bases from V and 6 from J, leaving 5 bases between them. The V gene's germline CDR1 is MNHEY and CDR2 SMNVEV (reference sequence). The DNA of the CDR3 is TGTGCCAGTGGTCCCGGGGAGCTGTTTTTT. Its protein product is CASGPGELFF.

This clonotype appeared a few times. This rearrangement joins TRBV5-1 to TRBJ1-1; D perhaps matches TRBD1 (6 bases). V was trimmed by 3 bases and J by 1 base, leaving 10 bases between them. This CDR3 is 14 amino acids long. The V gene's germline CDR1 is SGHRS and CDR2 YFSETQ. This CDR3 is CASSSGAWNTEAFF. CDR3 bases: TGCGCCAGCAGCTCAGGGGCATGGAACACTGAAGCTTTCTTT.

This clonotype came up a few times. The chain employs TRBV20-1 and TRBJ2-1, with 11 bases identical to TRBD1. Trimming took 7 bases from V and 10 from J; bases not matched to a gene: 6. This CDR3 has 12 amino acids. The germline gives CDR1 DFQATT, CDR2 SNEGSKA (reference sequence). The CDR3 region has the DNA TGCAGTGTCCCGGGACAGGGGGACGAGCAGTTCTTC. Amino acid sequence: CSVPGQGDEQFF.

The table lists this clonotype with a few counts. This sequence joins TRBV15 and TRBJ2-1; D perhaps matches TRBD1 (6 bases). The CDR3 consists of 13 residues. V was cut by 4 bases and J by 7 bases, with 11 bases left in between. From germline, CDR1 is LNHNV and CDR2 YYDKDF (reference sequence). The CDR3 region has the DNA TGTGCCACCAGCAACAGGGTTGGGAATGAGCAGTTCTTC. This codes for CATSNRVGNEQFF.

This chain joins TRBV20-1 and TRBJ2-7; D unclear. Per germline, CDR1 DFQATT and CDR2 SNEGSKA (reference sequence). The V end lost 0 bases, the J end lost 0 bases, and 6 bases lay between the germline ends. The CDR3 runs to 13 residues. CDR3 in DNA: TGCAGTGCTAGAGATATCGGCTCCTACGAGCAGTACTTC. It codes for CSARDIGSYEQYF.

This clonotype has only one observation. The gene calls are TRBV20-1 and TRBJ1-2; D is perhaps TRBD1 (5 bases). V shed 6 bases and J shed 0 bases, with 14 bases lying between them. This CDR3 is 14 amino acids long. The germline V gene has CDR1 DFQATT and CDR2 SNEGSKA (reference sequence). The chain's CDR3 is CSAQGPLANYGYTF. Here the CDR3 DNA reads TGCAGTGCCCAGGGACCGCTTGCTAACTATGGCTACACCTTC.

This clonotype was recorded at least ten times. This rearrangement joins TRBV4-1 to TRBJ2-7; 10 bases are a match to TRBD2. The length of the CDR3 is 15 residues. The V gene end was trimmed by 4 bases and the J gene end by 3 bases; junction bases not matched to a gene: 6. Germline V gene lookup returns CDR1 MGHRA and CDR2 YSYEKL. For the CDR3, the DNA is TGCGCCAGCAGCCCCGGACTAGCGGAACTCTACGAGCAGTACTTC. Translated, it gives CASSPGLAELYEQYF.

This clonotype was counted between two and nine times. V gene TRBV5-1 combines with J gene TRBJ2-7; tentatively, D is TRBD2 (5 bases). The CDR3 spans 11 residues. The V end was cut by 7 bases, the J end by 7 bases, with 12 bases between. In germline, CDR1 is SGHRS, CDR2 YFSETQ. The CDR3 coding sequence is TGCGCCAGCGGGAACCCGGGGGAGCAGTACTTC. Translated, it gives CASGNPGEQYF.